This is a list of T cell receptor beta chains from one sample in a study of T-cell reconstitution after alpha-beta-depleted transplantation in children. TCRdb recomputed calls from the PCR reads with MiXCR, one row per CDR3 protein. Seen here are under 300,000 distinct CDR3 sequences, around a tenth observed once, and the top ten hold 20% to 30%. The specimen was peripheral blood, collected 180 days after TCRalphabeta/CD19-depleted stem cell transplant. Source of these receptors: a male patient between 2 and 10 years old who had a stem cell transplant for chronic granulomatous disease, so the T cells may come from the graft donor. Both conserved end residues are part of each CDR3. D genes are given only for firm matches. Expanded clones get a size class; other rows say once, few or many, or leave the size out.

TGTGCCAGCAGTTCTCCGGGGGGCTCCTACGAGCAGTACTTC	CASSSPGGSYEQYF	TRBV6-5	TRBJ2-7	many	TRBD2
TGTGCCAGCACCCAACAGGGCCCACAAGAGACCCAGTACTTC	CASTQQGPQETQYF	TRBV28	TRBJ2-5	many	NA
TGTGCCAGCAGTTACTCGGGCAGGCTTGGGGCTTCTACAGATACGCAGTATTTT	CASSYSGRLGASTDTQYF	TRBV6-2/TRBV6-3	TRBJ2-3	many	NA
TGTGCCAGCAGTTTTTCCTGGACCTCCGGGTTTACAGATACGCAGTATTTT	CASSFSWTSGFTDTQYF	TRBV28	TRBJ2-3	many	NA
TGTGCCAGCAGCTTAAAGCTAGCGGCACCACAAGAGACCCAGTACTTC	CASSLKLAAPQETQYF	TRBV7-8	TRBJ2-5	many	TRBD2
TGCAGTTCTAGAGATGAGGTGTTGGGGCGTTTGCAGTTCTTC	CSSRDEVLGRLQFF	TRBV20-1	TRBJ2-1	many	NA
TGTGCCAGCAGCTTTCCGGGACAGAACTATGGCTACACCTTC	CASSFPGQNYGYTF	TRBV7-9	TRBJ1-2	many	TRBD1
TGTGCCAGCAGCTCGAGGGTAGCGGGACCAGATACGCAGTATTTT	CASSSRVAGPDTQYF	TRBV11-2	TRBJ2-3	many	TRBD2
TGCAGCGTTGAAGTGCAGGGGATGAAGGGCCAGCATTTT	CSVEVQGMKGQHF	TRBV29-1	TRBJ1-5	many	NA
TGTGCCAGCCGGGGGATAGCGGGGCTTCAAGAGACCCAGTACTTC	CASRGIAGLQETQYF	TRBV28	TRBJ2-5	many	TRBD2
TGTGCCAGCAGTTCTTACAGGGGGCAAGAGACCCAGTACTTC	CASSSYRGQETQYF	TRBV6-5	TRBJ2-5	many	TRBD1
TGCGCCAGCAGCTCACCCCCGGGACAGACCTACGAGCAGTACTTC	CASSSPPGQTYEQYF	TRBV5-1	TRBJ2-7	many	TRBD1
TGTGCCAGCAGCTCCCATACAGGGGCTGGGACTGAAGCTTTCTTT	CASSSHTGAGTEAFF	TRBV7-2	TRBJ1-1	few	TRBD1
TGCGCCAGCAAGGGACGTGGGTCAGTGCAAGAGACCCAGTACTTC	CASKGRGSVQETQYF	TRBV5-1	TRBJ2-5	many	NA
TGTGCCAGCACCTTGGAAGGGGGCGATGAAAAACTGTTTTTT	CASTLEGGDEKLFF	TRBV14	TRBJ1-4	NA	TRBD1
TGTGCCAGCAGTGCCGGAGGGACTGGCTCCTACGAGCAGTACTTC	CASSAGGTGSYEQYF	TRBV2	TRBJ2-7	many	NA
TGTGCCTGGAGTCCTCCTGGACAGGGGCCCACTGAAGCTTTCTTT	CAWSPPGQGPTEAFF	TRBV30	TRBJ1-1	NA	TRBD1
TGTGCCAGCAGTTGGGGGCGGTACAATGAGCAGTTCTTC	CASSWGRYNEQFF	TRBV28	TRBJ2-1	many	NA
TGCGCCAGCAGCCAGAAGGACAGGGAGGGCATAATTGAGCAGTTCTTC	CASSQKDREGIIEQFF	TRBV5-1	TRBJ2-1	large	NA
TGCGCCAGCAGCTTGGAGGCCGTGAGCTCCTACGAGCAGTACTTC	CASSLEAVSSYEQYF	TRBV5-1	TRBJ2-7	many	NA
TGCGCCAGCAGCTTGGTGCCTACAGGGTGGGGCATCACTGAAGCTTTCTTT	CASSLVPTGWGITEAFF	TRBV5-1	TRBJ1-1	many	NA
TGCGCCAGCAGCCAAGCTCCTCCGGAAAGGCTGAGCAATCAGCCCCAGCATTTT	CASSQAPPERLSNQPQHF	TRBV4-1	TRBJ1-5	few	NA
TGCGCCAGCAGCTTGTTGCCAGACAAAGAGACCCAGTACTTC	CASSLLPDKETQYF	TRBV5-1	TRBJ2-5	NA	NA
TGTGCCACCAGGAGACAGGGGGCGGTCGATGAGCAGTTCTTC	CATRRQGAVDEQFF	TRBV25-1	TRBJ2-1	many	TRBD1
TGTGCCAGCAGCTTAGGTTCGCTAGGCCCGGGAGGGGACCTTCAGTACTTC	CASSLGSLGPGGDLQYF	TRBV7-2	TRBJ2-4	many	TRBD2
TGTGCCAGCAGCCAGCATCTCCCCGGAGGGCCAAAAGACGAGCAGTTCTTC	CASSQHLPGGPKDEQFF	TRBV3-1	TRBJ2-1	NA	NA
TGTGCCAGCAGCCCCCCCGAAGTAAGGGCCTACGAGCAGTACTTC	CASSPPEVRAYEQYF	TRBV5-6	TRBJ2-7	many	NA
TGTGCCATCAGTGAGGTTCGGCAGGTGGGAGACAATGAGCAGTTCTTC	CAISEVRQVGDNEQFF	TRBV10-3	TRBJ2-1	many	NA
TGTGCCAGCAGCGAACGGGACAGACCTCCTGGCGAGCAGTACTTC	CASSERDRPPGEQYF	TRBV7-9	TRBJ2-7	many	TRBD1
TGTGCCAGCAGCTTACCGGGCGGATCGGATACGCAGTATTTT	CASSLPGGSDTQYF	TRBV7-9	TRBJ2-3	many	NA
TGTGCCAGCAGTTGGGTAGGAGATACGCAGTATTTT	CASSWVGDTQYF	TRBV12-3/TRBV12-4	TRBJ2-3	many	NA